This T cell receptor (beta chain) was recovered during a study of metastatic and nonmetastatic thyroid tumors. About the study: Across peripheral blood and tumor or nodule tissue samples taken from malignant and benign thyroid patients, the repertoires were compared with one another.

In germline, CDR1 is MNHEY, CDR2 SMNVEV (reference sequence). The CDR3 consists of 15 residues. V was shortened by 2 bases and J by 8 bases, with 18 bases between the two germline ends. Nobody among the patients had been given any treatment before thyroid surgery. Study-wide results and caveats: Reports indicated that malignant thyroid tumors showed significantly higher TCR beta diversity than benign nodules did, in blood and tumor.

Judged by abundance, this clone is medium-sized. Antigen specificity is unknown. Original processing notes: The authors used CDR3 differences across clinicopathological groups to build a distant-metastasis classifier for papillary thyroid cancer. TCRdb reanalyzed the PCR reads via MiXCR. The V and J calls, along with clone size, are taken from TCRdb and not from the paper's own processing. The top ten hold 4.8% of the sample, which has about 10,000 clones, less than 40% seen once. The sequencing sample was made of tumor tissue. This rearrangement joins TRBV27 to TRBJ1-2, with a weak D call TRBD1 (5 bases). The clonotype comes from a female donor with papillary thyroid cancer or a benign thyroid nodule (not recorded which). Some clones in this sample may be carry-over from other donors' samples. This CDR3 is CASSLGAERGDGYTF. The CDR3 nucleotides are TGTGCCAGCAGTTTAGGGGCCGAAAGGGGAGACGGCTACACCTTC.